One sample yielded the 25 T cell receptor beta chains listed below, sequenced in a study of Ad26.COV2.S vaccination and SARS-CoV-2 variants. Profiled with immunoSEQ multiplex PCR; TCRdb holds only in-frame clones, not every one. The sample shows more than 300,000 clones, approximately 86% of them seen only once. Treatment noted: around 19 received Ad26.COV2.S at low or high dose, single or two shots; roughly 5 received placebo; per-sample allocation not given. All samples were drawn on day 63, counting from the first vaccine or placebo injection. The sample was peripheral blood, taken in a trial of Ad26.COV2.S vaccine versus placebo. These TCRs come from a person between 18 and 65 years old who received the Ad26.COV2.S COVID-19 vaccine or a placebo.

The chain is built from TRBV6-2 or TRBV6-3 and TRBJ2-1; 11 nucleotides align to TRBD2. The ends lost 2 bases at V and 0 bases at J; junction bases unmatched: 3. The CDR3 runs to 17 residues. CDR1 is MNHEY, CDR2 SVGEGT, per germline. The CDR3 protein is CASSYLAGGSSYNEQFF. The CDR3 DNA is TGTGCCAGCAGTTACCTAGCGGGGGGAAGCTCCTACAATGAGCAGTTCTTC.

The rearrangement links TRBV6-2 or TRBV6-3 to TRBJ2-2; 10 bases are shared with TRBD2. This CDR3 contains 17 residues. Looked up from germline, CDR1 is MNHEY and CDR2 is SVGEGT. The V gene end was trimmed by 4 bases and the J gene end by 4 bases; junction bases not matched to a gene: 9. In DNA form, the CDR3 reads TGTGCCAGCAGTTTTCTACCAGCGGGGGGGAGCACCGGGGAGCTGTTTTTT. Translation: CASSFLPAGGSTGELFF.

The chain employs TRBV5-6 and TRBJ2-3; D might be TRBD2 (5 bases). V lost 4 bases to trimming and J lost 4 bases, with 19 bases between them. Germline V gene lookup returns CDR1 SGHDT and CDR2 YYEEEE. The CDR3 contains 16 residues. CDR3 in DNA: TGTGCCAGCAGCCCACGAGGGAAGAGGTACGCAGATACGCAGTATTTT. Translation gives CASSPRGKRYADTQYF.

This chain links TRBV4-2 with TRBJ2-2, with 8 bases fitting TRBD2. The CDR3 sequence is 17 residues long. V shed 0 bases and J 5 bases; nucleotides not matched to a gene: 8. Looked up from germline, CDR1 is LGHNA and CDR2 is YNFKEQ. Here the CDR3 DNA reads TGTGCCAGCAGCCAAGAAGCTCGCGCTAGCGGGACCGGGGAGCTGTTTTTT. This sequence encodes CASSQEARASGTGELFF.

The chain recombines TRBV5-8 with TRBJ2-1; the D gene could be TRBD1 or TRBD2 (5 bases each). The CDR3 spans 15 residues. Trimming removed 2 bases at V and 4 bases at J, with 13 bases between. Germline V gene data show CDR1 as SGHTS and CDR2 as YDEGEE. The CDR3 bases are TGTGCCAGCAGCTTTGTTGGGGGTCCTTACAATGAGCAGTTCTTC. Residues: CASSFVGGPYNEQFF.

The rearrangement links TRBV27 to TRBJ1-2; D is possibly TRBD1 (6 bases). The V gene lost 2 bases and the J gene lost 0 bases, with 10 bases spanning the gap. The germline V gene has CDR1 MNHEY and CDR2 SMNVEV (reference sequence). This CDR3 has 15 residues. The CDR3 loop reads CASSLVGAPNYGYTF. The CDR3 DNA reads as TGTGCCAGCAGTTTAGTGGGGGCTCCTAACTATGGCTACACCTTC.

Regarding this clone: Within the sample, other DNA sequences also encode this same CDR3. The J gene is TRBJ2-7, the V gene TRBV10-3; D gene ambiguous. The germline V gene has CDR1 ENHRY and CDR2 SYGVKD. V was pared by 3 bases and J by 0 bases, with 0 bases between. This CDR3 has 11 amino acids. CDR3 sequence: CAISDSYEQYF. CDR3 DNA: TGTGCCATCAGTGACTCCTACGAGCAGTACTTC.

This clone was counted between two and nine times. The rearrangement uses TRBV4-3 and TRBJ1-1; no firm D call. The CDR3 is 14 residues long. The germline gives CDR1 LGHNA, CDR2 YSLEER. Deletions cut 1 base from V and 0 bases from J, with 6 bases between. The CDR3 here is CASSQGRVNTEAFF. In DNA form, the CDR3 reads TGCGCCAGCAGCCAAGGACGGGTGAACACTGAAGCTTTCTTT.

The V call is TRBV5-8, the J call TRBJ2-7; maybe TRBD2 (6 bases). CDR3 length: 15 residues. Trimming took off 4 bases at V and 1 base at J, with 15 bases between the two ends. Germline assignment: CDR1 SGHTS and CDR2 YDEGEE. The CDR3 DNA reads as TGTGCCAGCAGCAGGGGACTCCCAGCATCCTACGAGCAGTACTTC. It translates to CASSRGLPASYEQYF.

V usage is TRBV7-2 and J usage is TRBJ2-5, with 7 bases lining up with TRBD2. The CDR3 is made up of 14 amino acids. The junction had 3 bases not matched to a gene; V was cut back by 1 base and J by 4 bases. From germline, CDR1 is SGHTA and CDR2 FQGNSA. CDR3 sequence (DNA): TGTGCCAGCAGCTTAGTCGCGGGGGTAGAGACCCAGTACTTC. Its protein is CASSLVAGVETQYF.

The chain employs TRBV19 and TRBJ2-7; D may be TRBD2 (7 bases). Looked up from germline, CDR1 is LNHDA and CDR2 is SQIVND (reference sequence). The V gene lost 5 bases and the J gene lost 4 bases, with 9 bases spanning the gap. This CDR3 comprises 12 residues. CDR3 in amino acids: CASSRGAYEQYF. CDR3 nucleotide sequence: TGTGCCAGTAGTCGGGGGGCTTACGAGCAGTACTTC.

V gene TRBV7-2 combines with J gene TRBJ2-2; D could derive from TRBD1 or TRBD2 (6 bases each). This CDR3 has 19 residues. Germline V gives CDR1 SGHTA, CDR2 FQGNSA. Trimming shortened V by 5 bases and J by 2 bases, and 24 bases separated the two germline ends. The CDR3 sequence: CASSPGVGGPAHNTGELFF. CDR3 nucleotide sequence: TGTGCCAGCAGCCCAGGGGTCGGGGGCCCAGCCCATAACACCGGGGAGCTGTTTTTT. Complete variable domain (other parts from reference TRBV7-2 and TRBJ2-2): GAGVSQSPSNKVTEKGKDVELRCDPISGHTALYWYRQSLGQGLEFLIYFQGNSAPDKSGLPSDRFSAERTGGSVSTLTIQRTQQEDSAVYLCASSPGVGGPAHNTGELFFGEGSRLTVL.

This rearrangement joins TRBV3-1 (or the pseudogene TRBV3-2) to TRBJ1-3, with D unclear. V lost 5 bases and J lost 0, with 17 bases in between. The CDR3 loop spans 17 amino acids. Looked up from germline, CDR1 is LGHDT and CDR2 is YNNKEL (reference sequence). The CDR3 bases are TGTGCCAGCAGCATCGGTGCAGGATTACACTCTGGAAACACCATATATTTT. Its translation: CASSIGAGLHSGNTIYF.

DNA of the CDR3: TGTGCCAGCTCACCATTCGTTGGCAGAGAGAACACCGGGGAGCTGTTTTTT. This translates into CASSPFVGRENTGELFF. The chain is built from TRBV18 and TRBJ2-2; D gene uncertain. Per germline, CDR1 KGHSH and CDR2 LQKENI. This CDR3 has 17 amino acids. V was cut by 2 bases and J by 1 base, with 14 bases left in between.

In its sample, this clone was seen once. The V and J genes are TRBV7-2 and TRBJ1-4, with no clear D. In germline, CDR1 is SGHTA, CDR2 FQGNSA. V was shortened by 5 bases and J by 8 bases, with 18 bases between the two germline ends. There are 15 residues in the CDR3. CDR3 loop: CASSATGIANEKLFF. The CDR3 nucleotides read TGTGCCAGCAGCGCCACGGGGATAGCAAACGAAAAACTGTTTTTT.

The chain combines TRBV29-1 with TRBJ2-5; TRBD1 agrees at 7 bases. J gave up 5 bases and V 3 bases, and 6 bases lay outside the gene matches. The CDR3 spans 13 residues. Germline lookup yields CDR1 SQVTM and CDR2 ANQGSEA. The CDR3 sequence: CSVDLTGLETQYF. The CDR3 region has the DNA TGCAGCGTTGACCTGACAGGGTTGGAGACCCAGTACTTC.

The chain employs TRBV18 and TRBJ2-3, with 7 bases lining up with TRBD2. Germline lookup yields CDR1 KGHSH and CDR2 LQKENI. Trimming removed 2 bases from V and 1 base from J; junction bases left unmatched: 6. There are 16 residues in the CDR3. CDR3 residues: CASSPGVAGGTDTQYF. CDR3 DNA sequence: TGTGCCAGCTCACCAGGGGTAGCGGGTGGCACAGATACGCAGTATTTT.

CDR3 sequence: CASGGQLDTEAFF. CDR3 nucleotide sequence: TGTGCCAGCGGTGGACAATTGGACACTGAAGCTTTCTTT. V is TRBV28 and J is TRBJ1-1; D may be TRBD1 (5 bases). Between the trimmed V and J ends, which lost 8 bases and 3 bases, there was a span of 13 bases. CDR1 and CDR2 (germline): MDHEN, SYDVKM. The CDR3 contains 13 residues.

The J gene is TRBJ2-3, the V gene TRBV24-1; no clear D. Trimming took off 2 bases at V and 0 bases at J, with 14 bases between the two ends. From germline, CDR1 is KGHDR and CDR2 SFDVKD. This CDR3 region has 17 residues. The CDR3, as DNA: TGTGCCACCAGTGATTCCCCCGAGAGAGCTAGCACAGATACGCAGTATTTT. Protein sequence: CATSDSPERASTDTQYF.

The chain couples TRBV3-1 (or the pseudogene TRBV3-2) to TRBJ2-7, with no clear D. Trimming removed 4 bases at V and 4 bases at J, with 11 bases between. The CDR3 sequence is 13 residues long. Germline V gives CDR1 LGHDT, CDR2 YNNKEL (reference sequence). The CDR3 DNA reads TGTGCCAGCAGCCTAGGCCCCCGGTACGAGCAGTACTTC. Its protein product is CASSLGPRYEQYF.

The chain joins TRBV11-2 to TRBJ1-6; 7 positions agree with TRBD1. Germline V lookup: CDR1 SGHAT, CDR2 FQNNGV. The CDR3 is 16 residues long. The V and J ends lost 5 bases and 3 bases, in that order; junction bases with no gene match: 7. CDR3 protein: CASSLGGQFYNSPLHF. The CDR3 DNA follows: TGTGCCAGCAGCCTTGGGGGACAGTTCTATAATTCACCCCTCCACTTT.

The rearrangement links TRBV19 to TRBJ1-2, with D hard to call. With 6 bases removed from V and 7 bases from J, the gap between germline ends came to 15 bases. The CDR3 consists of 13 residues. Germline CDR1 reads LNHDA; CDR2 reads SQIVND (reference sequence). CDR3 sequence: CASSRADLGGYTF. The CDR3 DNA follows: TGTGCCAGTAGCCGGGCCGACTTGGGTGGCTACACCTTC.

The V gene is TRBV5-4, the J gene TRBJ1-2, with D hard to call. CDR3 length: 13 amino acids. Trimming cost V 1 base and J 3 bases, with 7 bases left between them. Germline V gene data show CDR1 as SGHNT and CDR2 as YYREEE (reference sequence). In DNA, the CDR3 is TGTGCCAGCAGCTTGAGAGGCGACTATGGCTACACCTTC. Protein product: CASSLRGDYGYTF.

CDR3 protein: CASSLAQGRAGLYGYTF. The CDR3 DNA is TGTGCCAGCAGCTTAGCGCAGGGTAGAGCAGGACTCTATGGCTACACCTTC. The V and J genes are TRBV7-2 and TRBJ1-2; maybe TRBD1 (5 bases). Trimming shortened V by 0 bases and J by 4 bases, and 18 bases separated the two germline ends. Germline V gene data show CDR1 as SGHTA and CDR2 as FQGNSA. The CDR3 contains 17 residues.

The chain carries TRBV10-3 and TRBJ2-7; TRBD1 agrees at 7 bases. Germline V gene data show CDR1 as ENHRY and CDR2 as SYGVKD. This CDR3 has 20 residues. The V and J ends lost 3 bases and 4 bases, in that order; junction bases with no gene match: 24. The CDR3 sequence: CAISDWQGVIRSRSVYEQYF. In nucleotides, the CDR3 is TGTGCCATCAGTGACTGGCAGGGGGTGATCAGGTCGCGCAGTGTATACGAGCAGTACTTC.